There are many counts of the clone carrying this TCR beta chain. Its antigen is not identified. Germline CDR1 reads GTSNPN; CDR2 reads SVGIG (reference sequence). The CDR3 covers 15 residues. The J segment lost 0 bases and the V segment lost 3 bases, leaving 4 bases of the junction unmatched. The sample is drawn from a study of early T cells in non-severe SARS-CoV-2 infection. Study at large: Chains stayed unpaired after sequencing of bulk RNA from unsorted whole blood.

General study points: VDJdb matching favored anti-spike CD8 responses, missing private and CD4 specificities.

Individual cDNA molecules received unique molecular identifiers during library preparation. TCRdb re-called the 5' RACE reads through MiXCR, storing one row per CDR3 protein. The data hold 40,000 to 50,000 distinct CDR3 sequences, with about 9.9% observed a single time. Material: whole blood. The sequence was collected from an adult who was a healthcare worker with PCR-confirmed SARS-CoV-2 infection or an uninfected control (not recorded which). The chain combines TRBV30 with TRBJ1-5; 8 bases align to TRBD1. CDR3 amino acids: CAWSRQGPSNQPQHF. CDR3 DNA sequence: TGTGCCTGGAGCAGACAGGGGCCTAGCAATCAGCCCCAGCATTTT.